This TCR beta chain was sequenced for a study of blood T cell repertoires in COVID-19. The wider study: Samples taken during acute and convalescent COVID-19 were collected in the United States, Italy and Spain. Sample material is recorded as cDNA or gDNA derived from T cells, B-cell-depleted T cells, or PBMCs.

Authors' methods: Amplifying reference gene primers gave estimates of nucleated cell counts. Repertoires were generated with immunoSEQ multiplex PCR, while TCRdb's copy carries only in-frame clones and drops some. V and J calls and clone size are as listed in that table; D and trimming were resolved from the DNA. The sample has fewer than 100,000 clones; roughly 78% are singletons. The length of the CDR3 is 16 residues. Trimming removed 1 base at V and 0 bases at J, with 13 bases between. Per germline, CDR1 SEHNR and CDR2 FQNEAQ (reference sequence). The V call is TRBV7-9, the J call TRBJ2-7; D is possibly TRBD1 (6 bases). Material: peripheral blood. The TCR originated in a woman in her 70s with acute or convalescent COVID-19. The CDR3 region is CASSLGDNLISYEQYF. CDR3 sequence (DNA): TGTGCCAGCAGCTTAGGGGACAACCTAATCTCCTACGAGCAGTACTTC.